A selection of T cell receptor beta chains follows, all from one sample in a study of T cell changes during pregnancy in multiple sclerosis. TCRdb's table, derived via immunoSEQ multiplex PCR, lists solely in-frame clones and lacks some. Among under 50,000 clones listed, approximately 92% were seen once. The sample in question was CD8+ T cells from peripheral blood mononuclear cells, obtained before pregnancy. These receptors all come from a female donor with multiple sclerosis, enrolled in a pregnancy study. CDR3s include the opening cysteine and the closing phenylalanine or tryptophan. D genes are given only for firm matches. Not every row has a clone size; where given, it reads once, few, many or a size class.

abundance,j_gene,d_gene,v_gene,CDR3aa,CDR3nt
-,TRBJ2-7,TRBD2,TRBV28,CASSSVAGGYEQYF,TGTGCCAGCAGTTCCGTAGCGGGGGGTTACGAGCAGTACTTC
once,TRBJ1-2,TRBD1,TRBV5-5,CASSSGQGAYGYTF,TGTGCCAGCAGCTCGGGACAGGGGGCCTATGGCTACACCTTC
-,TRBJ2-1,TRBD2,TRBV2,CASNELAGDNEQFF,TGTGCCAGCAATGAACTAGCGGGGGACAATGAGCAGTTCTTC
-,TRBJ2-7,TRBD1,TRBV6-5,CASKPQGARIHEQYF,TGTGCCAGCAAACCACAGGGGGCCAGGATCCACGAGCAGTACTTC
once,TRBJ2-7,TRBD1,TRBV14,CASSQGTGGARDEQYF,TGTGCCAGCAGCCAGGGCACAGGGGGCGCGCGGGACGAGCAGTACTTC
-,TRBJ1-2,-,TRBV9,CASSSGAYGYTF,TGTGCCAGCAGCTCAGGGGCCTATGGCTACACCTTC
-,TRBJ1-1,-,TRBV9,CASSSGLGAFF,TGTGCCAGCAGCTCAGGCCTGGGAGCTTTCTTT
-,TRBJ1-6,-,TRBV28,CASRGSAYNSPLHF,TGTGCCAGCAGGGGGAGCGCCTATAATTCACCCCTCCACTTT
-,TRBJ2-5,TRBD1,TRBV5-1,CASRRTGGLTALQETQYF,TGCGCCAGCAGACGGACAGGGGGCCTTACCGCCCTCCAAGAGACCCAGTACTTC
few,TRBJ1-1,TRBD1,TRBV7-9,CASSVDRVVAFF,TGTGCCAGCAGCGTGGACAGGGTAGTAGCTTTCTTT
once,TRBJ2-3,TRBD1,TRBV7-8,CASSFGTGGSTDTQYF,TGTGCCAGCAGCTTTGGGACAGGCGGGAGCACAGATACGCAGTATTTT